The 27 T cell receptor beta chains given below trace back to one sample, sequenced in a study of tumor-infiltrating lymphocytes in primary liver carcinoma. Co-extraction of RNA and DNA was performed on roughly 17-32 mg of unsorted bulk tissue. With a constant-region primer, TCR beta cDNA was made from 500 ng of total RNA. A slightly modified ARM-PCR protocol with three nested multiplex PCR rounds produced these TCR beta libraries. The first two PCR rounds, around 10 cycles each, used TRBV1-TRBV30 forward primers and a C-beta reverse primer. MiXCR, applied by TCRdb to the multiplex PCR reads, yields one record per CDR3 protein. The sample lists about 41,000 distinct CDR3 sequences, approximately 70% occurring once. What was sequenced was liver tumor tissue from sampling region 2. The subset was: tumor region T2, inferior pole. These receptors were obtained from a man aged 40-49 years with primary liver carcinoma and hepatitis B virus infection.

Turning to this clonotype: At one end, the junction sequence differs from germline, possibly due to a read error. For the CDR3, the DNA is TGTGCCAGCAGTTTTAAAGAGGGGAACACTGAAACTTTCTTT. This gives the protein CASSFKEGNTETFF. The V call is TRBV12-3 or TRBV12-4, the J call TRBJ1-1, with D possibly being TRBD1 (5 bases). The CDR3 contains 14 residues.

Notes on this clonotype: A much more abundant neighbour one base away suggests this may be a read error. This rearrangement joins TRBV7-7 to TRBJ2-1, with a weak D call TRBD1 (5 bases). Germline CDR1 and CDR2: SSHAT and FNYEAQ (reference sequence). There are 14 residues in the CDR3. CDR3 in DNA: TGTGCCAACAGCTACGACAGCTCCTACAATGAGCAGTTCTTC. It codes for CANSYDSSYNEQFF.

This clonotype is medium-sized within its sample. The chain couples TRBV12-3 or TRBV12-4 to TRBJ1-2, with TRBD1 identical over 7 bases. The CDR3 sequence is 17 residues long. Unmatched junction bases numbered 13, after V lost 6 bases and J lost 0 bases. CDR3 sequence (DNA): TGTGCCAGCAGCCTCGCCGGGACAGCTAAGACTAACTATGGCTACACCTTC. It is translated as CASSLAGTAKTNYGYTF.

V is TRBV11-3 and J is TRBJ2-3; D is unresolved. Germline CDR1 reads SGHNT; CDR2 reads YENEEA. The length of the CDR3 is 12 residues. V dropped 4 bases and J dropped 6 bases, with 8 bases sitting between them. The CDR3 loop reads CASSSNADTQYF. The CDR3 nucleotides are TGTGCCAGCAGCTCGAACGCTGATACGCAGTATTTT.

The chain recombines TRBV11-2 with TRBJ2-1; D might be TRBD1 (6 bases). The CDR3 totals 16 residues. Germline CDR1 SGHAT, CDR2 FQNNGV. Trimming pared 6 bases from V and 5 bases from J, leaving 20 bases between. The CDR3 protein is CASRSYGGHRNNEQFF. DNA of the CDR3: TGTGCCAGCAGGTCTTATGGGGGACATCGCAACAATGAGCAGTTCTTC.

The rearrangement uses TRBV5-6 and TRBJ2-3; D gene ambiguous. The CDR3 is made up of 12 amino acids. V was pared by 4 bases and J by 7 bases, with 10 bases between. In germline, CDR1 is SGHDT, CDR2 YYEEEE. CDR3 sequence reads: CASSLLGNTQYF. The CDR3 DNA sequence: TGTGCCAGCAGCCTCCTTGGTAATACGCAGTATTTT.

For the CDR3, the DNA is TGTGCCAGCAGCCCTAGCGGGAGCGTCGCAGATACGCAGTATTTT. Protein product: CASSPSGSVADTQYF. This chain links TRBV7-2 with TRBJ2-3, with TRBD2 matching over 10 bases. Germline CDR1 reads SGHTA; CDR2 reads FQGNSA. J lost 4 bases, V lost 5 bases, and 6 bases had no gene match. This CDR3 has 15 residues.

Concerning this clonotype: This could be a read error, since a much larger clone is one nucleotide away. The CDR3 does not end in the conserved phenylalanine or tryptophan, so this is likely a read error. The genes are TRBV28 and TRBJ1-2; D is ambiguous. CDR3 length: 12 amino acids. Trimming took off 2 bases at V and 5 bases at J, with 6 bases between the two ends. In germline, CDR1 is MDHEN, CDR2 SYDVKM. CDR3 in DNA: TGTGCCAGCAGTTTAAGTGAGTATGGCTACACCATC. Protein product: CASSLSEYGYTI.

V is TRBV15 and J is TRBJ2-3; D gene ambiguous. From germline, CDR1 is LNHNV and CDR2 YYDKDF (reference sequence). The CDR3 is 14 amino acids. The germline V and J ends were trimmed by 7 bases and 5 bases, with 16 bases remaining between them. CDR3 in amino acids: CATNGLPGIDTQYF. The CDR3 DNA follows: TGTGCCACCAACGGGCTCCCTGGGATAGATACGCAGTATTTT.

The sample holds many counts of this clonotype. The chain joins TRBV20-1 to TRBJ2-6, with D possibly matching TRBD1 (6 bases). CDR1 is DFQATT, CDR2 SNEGSKA, per germline (reference sequence). V was trimmed by 7 bases and J by 0 bases, leaving 16 bases between them. CDR3 length equals 16 residues. The DNA for the CDR3 is TGCAGTGGGAGACAGGTCCTAAGCTCTGGGGCCAACGTCCTGACTTTC. Its translation is CSGRQVLSSGANVLTF.

This clonotype has only a few counts. A much more abundant neighbour one base away suggests this may be a read error. The V and J genes are TRBV24-1 and TRBJ2-3, with D hard to call. Germline loops: CDR1 KGHDR, CDR2 SFDVKD. This CDR3 has 13 residues. CDR3 DNA sequence: TGTGCCACCAGTGATTCCAGTACAGATTCGCAGTATTTT. This translates into CATSDSSTDSQYF.

A remark on this clonotype: At one end, the junction sequence differs from germline, possibly due to a read error. The chain carries TRBV29-1 and TRBJ2-3; TRBD1 might be the D (6 bases). The CDR3 runs to 14 residues. The germline V gene has CDR1 SQVTM and CDR2 ANQGSEA. CDR3 residues: CRVVSGGSIGAQYF. The CDR3, as DNA: TGCAGAGTTGTCAGTGGGGGCTCCATTGGGGCGCAGTATTTT.

As concerns this clonotype: At one end the junction does not follow the germline gene, possibly because of a read error. V and J are TRBV29-1 and TRBJ1-1; D possibly corresponds to TRBD1 (5 bases). Germline values: CDR1 SQVTM, CDR2 ANQGSEA. The CDR3 has 15 residues. Here the CDR3 DNA reads TGCAGCGATGCAGGAGGCTGGGGGATGAACACTGAAGCCTTCTTT. It specifies CSDAGGWGMNTEAFF.

Note on this clonotype: The junction does not match germline at one end; this may be a read error. This rearrangement joins TRBV6-4 to TRBJ2-3, with 12 nucleotides matching TRBD2. Germline CDR1 and CDR2: MRHNA and SNTAGT. The CDR3 spans 16 residues. The CDR3 nucleotides are TGTGGCAGCAGTGACTCGACTAGCGGGAGCACAGATGCGCAGTATTTT. It codes for CGSSDSTSGSTDAQYF.

The sample holds many counts of this clonotype. The chain joins TRBV28 to TRBJ1-1, with D possibly matching TRBD1 (5 bases). Trimming stripped 4 bases from V and 6 bases from J, with 15 bases between. CDR1 and CDR2 from the germline V gene are MDHEN and SYDVKM. The CDR3 runs 14 residues. The CDR3, as DNA: TGTGCCAGCAGTTCCCCTGTGGGGCGGGCTGAAGCTTTCTTT. The encoded protein is CASSSPVGRAEAFF.

This clonotype has at least ten counts. The chain is built from TRBV20-1 and TRBJ2-1; D may be TRBD1 or TRBD2 (7 bases each). CDR3 length equals 13 residues. Germline CDR1 DFQATT, CDR2 SNEGSKA (reference sequence). The V gene lost 5 bases and the J gene lost 9 bases, with 17 bases spanning the gap. The CDR3 region has the DNA TGCAGTGCTCTCCCCAGGGGGGGCGGTGAGCAGTTCTTC. It encodes CSALPRGGGEQFF.

As concerns this clonotype: One end of the junction varies from germline; a read error may be responsible. CDR3 amino acids: CACSRIGETEAFF. DNA of the CDR3: TGTGCCTGCAGTAGGATAGGCGAAACAGAAGCTTTCTTT. The J gene is TRBJ1-1, the V gene TRBV6-5; unclear D gene. Per germline, CDR1 MNHEY and CDR2 SVGAGI. CDR3 length: 13 residues.

In this sample, this clonotype turned up many times. The V call is TRBV9, the J call TRBJ2-7, with a tentative D call TRBD1 (7 bases). This CDR3 has 12 amino acids. The germline V gene encodes CDR1 SGDLS and CDR2 YYNGEE. The V end was cut by 3 bases, the J end by 6 bases, with 10 bases between. This chain's CDR3 is CASSAQGGEQYF. DNA of the CDR3: TGTGCCAGCAGCGCTCAGGGGGGCGAGCAGTACTTC.

On this clonotype: This may be a read error: a much more frequent sequence differs by one nucleotide. The chain links TRBV24-1 to TRBJ2-1, with TRBD2 matching 11 bases. The CDR3 loop spans 17 amino acids. Germline V CDR1 and CDR2: KGHDR, SFDVKD. With 0 bases clipped from V and 8 bases from J, the junction kept 8 bases outside the gene matches. The DNA of the CDR3 is TGTGCCACCAGTGATTTGTCCCTAGCGGGAGGATTTGATGAGCAGTTCTTC. It translates to CATSDLSLAGGFDEQFF.

This clonotype was recorded many times. The genes are TRBV2 and TRBJ2-2; tentative D call: TRBD2 (6 bases). The CDR3 totals 15 residues. V was pared by 6 bases and J by 3 bases, with 14 bases between. The germline CDR1 and CDR2 sequences are SNHLY and FYNNEI. The CDR3 spells CASSRDSLYTGELFF. The CDR3 coding sequence is TGTGCCAGCAGCCGGGACTCCCTGTACACCGGGGAGCTGTTTTTT.

Regarding this clonotype: The CDR3 does not close with the conserved phenylalanine or tryptophan, likely indicating a read error. The chain employs TRBV11-1 and TRBJ2-7; 9 nucleotides line up with TRBD1. In germline, CDR1 is SGHAT, CDR2 FQDESV (reference sequence). The CDR3 is 15 residues long. The J segment lost 2 bases and the V segment lost 4 bases, leaving 6 bases of the junction unmatched. Here the CDR3 reads CASSSPTGGAYEQYL. As DNA, the CDR3 is TGTGCCAGCAGCTCGCCTACAGGGGGCGCCTACGAGCAGTACTTA.

A word on this clonotype: Here the CDR3 omits its conserved ending phenylalanine or tryptophan, so a read error is the likely source. V and J are TRBV28 and TRBJ2-1; a weak D match, TRBD2 (6 bases). Trimming cost V 6 bases and J 2 bases, with 11 bases left between them. Germline CDR1 is MDHEN and CDR2 is SYDVKM. The CDR3 length is 14 residues. The CDR3 protein is CASSRDLAYNEQFS. The CDR3 DNA follows: TGTGCCAGCAGCCGGGACTTGGCCTACAATGAGCAGTTCTCC.

The V call is TRBV4-2, the J call TRBJ2-5; TRBD2 aligns across 8 bases. The germline CDR1 and CDR2 sequences are LGHNA and YNFKEQ. This CDR3 has 19 residues. V trimming: 4 bases; J trimming: 4 bases; junction bases outside the gene matches: 20. The CDR3 region is CASSPNWTSLAAFRETQYF. The CDR3 coding sequence is TGTGCCAGCAGCCCCAATTGGACTAGCCTAGCGGCCTTTAGAGAGACCCAGTACTTC.

A note on this clonotype: The junction shows a germline mismatch at one end, possibly a read error. CDR3 loop: CVSTHTGGSSPLHF. Written as DNA, the CDR3 is TGTGTCAGCACCCACACAGGGGGAAGTTCACCCCTCCACTTC. The chain recombines TRBV6-6 with TRBJ1-6, with TRBD1 matching over 8 bases. The CDR3 covers 14 residues. Germline V gene data show CDR1 as MNHNY and CDR2 as SVGAGI (reference sequence).

This clonotype has a handful of counts. The chain uses TRBV29-1 and TRBJ2-4, with D uncertain. The germline V gene has CDR1 SQVTM and CDR2 ANQGSEA. This CDR3 has 15 amino acids. V was cut by 0 bases and J by 2 bases, with 11 bases left in between. CDR3: CSVEDARLTKNIQYF. The DNA of the CDR3 is TGCAGCGTTGAAGATGCACGGTTAACCAAAAACATTCAGTACTTC.

The DNA for the CDR3 is TGCAGCGTCGGTCTGGTGGGAGGGTTCTACAATGAGCAGTTCTTC. Its translation is CSVGLVGGFYNEQFF. The chain recombines TRBV29-1 with TRBJ2-1; 7 nucleotides align to TRBD2. Germline CDR1 is SQVTM and CDR2 is ANQGSEA. Losses at the gene ends were 6 bases for V and 3 bases for J; bases not matched to a gene: 11. The length of the CDR3 is 15 residues.

This clonotype has just one count. CDR3 coding DNA: TGCAGCGTACAAGCTACAGGTGGCGAGGGCGCGCAGTACTTC. Translation: CSVQATGGEGAQYF. The chain recombines TRBV29-1 with TRBJ2-7; D tentatively reads TRBD1 or TRBD2 (5 bases each). The V end was cut by 6 bases, the J end by 9 bases, with 24 bases between. This CDR3 has 14 amino acids. The germline gives CDR1 SQVTM, CDR2 ANQGSEA.